This T cell receptor (beta chain) was recovered during a study of T cell clones after liver transplantation (dated by TCRdb to the late 2010s). Regarding the research as a whole: ITN030ST, the source of the samples, was a randomized trial that attempted immunosuppression withdrawal within 2 years of liver transplantation. Donor-reactive T cell clones were identified using TCRbeta sequencing after a pre-transplant mixed lymphocyte reaction and were then followed in post-transplant blood. As an antigen-independent comparator for the donor-reactive sequences, third party-reactive TCRbeta sequences from pre-transplant MLRs were identified as well. Until randomization at 12-24 months post-transplant, subjects were given standard immunosuppression, with no induction therapy. Three of the eight recipients were HCV-positive; the others were transplanted for non-autoimmune, non-viral indications. Tolerance was defined as complete withdrawal of immunosuppression for at least one year without a rise in liver enzymes beyond twice the upper limit of normal. The studied cohort comprised 8 liver transplant recipients, 3 classified as tolerant and 5 as non-tolerant. Blood samples were taken pre-transplant, pre-randomization before withdrawal, and post-randomization after full withdrawal or failed withdrawal.

Unstimulated PBMCs, after thawing, were stained for CD3, CD4 and CD8 and then FACS-sorted into CD3+CD4+ and CD3+CD8+ populations. Randomization to immunosuppression withdrawal applied to every one of the 8 studied subjects. Genomic DNA was isolated with the Qiagen DNeasy Blood and Tissue Kit. Remarks on this clone: Its antigen is not yet known. Qualities for individual bases were not recorded, and no much larger clone is one base off.

General conclusions and limits of the study: Once repertoire turnover was taken into account, donor-reactive detection showed a significant reduction for CD4 in 7 of 8 subjects and for CD8 in 8 of 8. Because allograft tissue specimens were not available, migration of donor-reactive T cells into the graft, rather than deletion, may have occurred. The decline in donor-reactive sequences exceeded the decline in third party-reactive sequences, suggesting partial antigen-specific deletion that was unrelated to withdrawal success. Circulating donor-reactive CD4 TCRbeta sequences fell significantly post-transplant in most of the 8 subjects, irrespective of tolerance or HCV status. The conclusions were preliminary, being limited by small, heterogeneous patient numbers and by non-standardized post-transplant time points. In two subjects, low numbers of available donor cells limited the measurable donor-reactive repertoire.

Inclusive of the bounding cysteine and phenylalanine, the CDR3 is 15 residues long. Only the CDR3 part of the read is kept: 45 bases, read in frame from the first base. V has 2 bases trimmed and J has 3 bases trimmed; junction bases matching no gene number 3. Sequences LGHNA (CDR1) and YSLEER (CDR2) are obtained from the germline V gene. High-throughput TCRbeta CDR3 sequencing of frozen genomic DNA was performed by immunoSEQ, including PCR amplification, mapping, bias correction and internal controls. In the authors' own workflow: Productive rearrangements were retained, and unique TCRbeta sequences were defined by the CDR3 nucleotide sequence together with the V and J gene. A sequence counted as donor-reactive only if the sequence showed at least 5-fold expansion in CFSE-low cells compared with unstimulated pre-transplant cells and had a frequency of at least 0.01%. Minimum frequency thresholds were set for each subject based on the unstimulated sample with the lowest template count, ensuring at least 90% detection power. Jensen-Shannon divergence between the top 1000 TCRbeta sequences post-transplant and pre-transplant was used to measure repertoire turnover. Changes in detection of donor-reactive sequences were tested with two-sided Fisher's exact tests. What TCRdb holds here is the immuneACCESS table cut down to in-frame rearrangements. Part of the clones is not present; checked against another copy, under half of the missing clones reflect an unresolved V gene, and the others are unexplained. V and J calls and clone size are as listed in that table; D and trimming were resolved from the DNA. The sample table shows tens of thousands of clones, and about 82% are seen once. The ten largest clones take up around 0.45% of the sample.

The rearranged chain carries TRBV4-3 and TRBJ2-1; TRBD2 aligns with 8 central bases. The TCR comes from a human patient who received a liver transplant. After a transplant, the donor of the graft may account for some T cells. The specimen was CD4+ T cells from blood, collected 45 to 46 months after liver transplant. The nucleotide sequence reads TGCGCCAGCAGCCAACAACTAGCGGACTACAATGAGCAGTTCTTC. Protein translation: CASSQQLADYNEQFF.